This T cell receptor beta chain derives from a study of regulatory T cells in long-lasting Graves disease. This clonotype has ten or more counts. Time point here: newly diagnosed GD, antithyroid drugs for less than 3 months. RNA isolated from PBMCs was used to make the TCR library. Library construction for TCR beta used iRepertoire HTBI primers and Arm-PCR of CDR3 regions. How the authors handled the data: Detected in the samples were about 60 TRBV and over 11 TRBJ segments. TCRdb used MiXCR to reprocess the multiplex PCR reads, holding one entry per CDR3 protein. TCRdb, rather than the study authors, made the V and J calls. The sample holds 360,000 or so distinct CDR3 sequences, 15% to 20% seen once. Unmatched junction bases numbered 15, after V lost 5 bases and J lost 2 bases. The length of the CDR3 is 19 residues. Germline V CDR1 and CDR2: PRHDT, FYEKMQ (reference sequence). The same sample was also used in a study of T cells in Graves' hyperthyroidism and ophthalmopathy. That paper adds: Appearing also in blood were most of the thyroid clonotypes expanded above 0.001.

Sample: peripheral blood mononuclear cells (PBMCs), taken at new diagnosis, from a patient treated with antithyroid drugs. The gene calls are TRBV13 and TRBJ2-5; 12 bases match TRBD2. This receptor was identified in a man aged 35-49 years with Graves disease. CDR3 nucleotide sequence: TGTGCCAGCAGCCCCTCCCTTACTAGCGGGGGGCGGATTCAAGAGACCCAGTACTTC. This codes for CASSPSLTSGGRIQETQYF.